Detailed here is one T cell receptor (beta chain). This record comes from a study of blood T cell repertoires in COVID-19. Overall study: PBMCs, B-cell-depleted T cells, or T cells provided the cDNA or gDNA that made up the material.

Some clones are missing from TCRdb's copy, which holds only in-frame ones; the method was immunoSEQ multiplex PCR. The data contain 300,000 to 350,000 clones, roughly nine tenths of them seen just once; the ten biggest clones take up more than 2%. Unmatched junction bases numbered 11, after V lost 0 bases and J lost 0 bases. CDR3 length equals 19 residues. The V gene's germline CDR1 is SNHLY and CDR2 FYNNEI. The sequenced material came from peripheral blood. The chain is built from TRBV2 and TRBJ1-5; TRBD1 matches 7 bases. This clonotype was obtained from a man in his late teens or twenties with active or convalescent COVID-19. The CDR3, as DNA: TGTGCCAGCAGTGAAGCCAGCTGGCGGAGGGGGCCTAGCAATCAGCCCCAGCATTTT. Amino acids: CASSEASWRRGPSNQPQHF. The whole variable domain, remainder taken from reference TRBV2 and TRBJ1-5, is EPEVTQTPSHQVTQMGQEVILRCVPISNHLYFYWYRQILGQKVEFLVSFYNNEISEKSEIFDDQFSVERPDGSNFTLKIRSTKLEDSAMYFCASSEASWRRGPSNQPQHFGDGTRLSIL.